The source of this T cell receptor (beta chain) is a study of T cells after yellow fever vaccination. This CDR3 comprises 13 residues. Germline CDR1 reads LNHNV; CDR2 reads YYDKDF (reference sequence). V was trimmed by 8 bases and J by 5 bases, leaving 10 bases between them. TCRdb redid the calling of the 5' RACE reads with MiXCR, one entry per CDR3 protein. The sample carries under 200,000 distinct CDR3 sequences, around 10% recorded once. This chain links TRBV15 with TRBJ1-6; D not resolved. Sequences were derived from CD8+ T cells sorted from PBMCs, sampled 15 days after the yellow fever booster vaccination. The clonotype was recovered from a man younger than 30 who received the YFV17D yellow fever vaccine. The CDR3 spells CATLDQHNSPLHF. DNA of the CDR3: TGTGCCACCCTTGACCAGCATAATTCACCCCTCCACTTT.